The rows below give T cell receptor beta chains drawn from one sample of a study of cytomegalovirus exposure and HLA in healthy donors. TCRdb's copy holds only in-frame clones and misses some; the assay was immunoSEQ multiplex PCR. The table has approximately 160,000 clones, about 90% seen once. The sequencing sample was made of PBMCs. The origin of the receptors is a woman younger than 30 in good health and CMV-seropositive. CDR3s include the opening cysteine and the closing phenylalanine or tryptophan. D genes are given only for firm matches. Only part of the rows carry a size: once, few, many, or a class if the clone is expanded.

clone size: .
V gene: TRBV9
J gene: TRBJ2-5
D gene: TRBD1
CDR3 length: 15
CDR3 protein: CASSVADRVQETQYF
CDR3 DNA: TGTGCCAGCAGCGTAGCGGACAGGGTACAAGAGACCCAGTACTTC

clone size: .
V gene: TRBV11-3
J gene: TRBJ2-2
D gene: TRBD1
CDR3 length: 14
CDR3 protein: CASSLGTGVGELFF
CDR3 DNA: TGTGCCAGCAGCTTAGGGACAGGGGTCGGGGAGCTGTTTTTT

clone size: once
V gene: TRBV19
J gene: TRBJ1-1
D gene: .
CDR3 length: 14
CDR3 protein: CASSIFGGSTEAFF
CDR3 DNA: TGTGCCAGTAGTATATTCGGCGGATCCACTGAAGCTTTCTTT

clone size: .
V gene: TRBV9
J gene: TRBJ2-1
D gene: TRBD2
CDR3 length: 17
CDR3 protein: CASSLTPGLAAGNEQFF
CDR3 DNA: TGTGCCAGCAGCCTCACGCCGGGACTAGCTGCAGGCAATGAGCAGTTCTTC

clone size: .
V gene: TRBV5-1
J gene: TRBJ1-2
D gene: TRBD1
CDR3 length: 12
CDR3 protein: CASRLRLGQQDF
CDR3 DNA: TGCGCCAGCAGGTTGAGGCTGGGACAGCAGGACTTC

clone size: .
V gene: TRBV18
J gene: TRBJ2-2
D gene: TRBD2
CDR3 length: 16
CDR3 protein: CASSPASGRATGELFF
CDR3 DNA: TGTGCCAGCTCACCAGCGAGCGGGAGGGCCACCGGGGAGCTGTTTTTT

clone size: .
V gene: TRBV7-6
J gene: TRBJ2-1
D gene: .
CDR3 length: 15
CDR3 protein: CASSLGNGVYNEQFF
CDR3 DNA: TGTGCCAGCAGCCTCGGGAATGGTGTTTACAATGAGCAGTTCTTC

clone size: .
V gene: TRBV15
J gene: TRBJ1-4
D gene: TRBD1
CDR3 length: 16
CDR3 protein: CATSRDRGQGREKLFF
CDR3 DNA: TGTGCCACCAGCAGAGATAGGGGACAGGGGCGTGAAAAACTGTTTTTT

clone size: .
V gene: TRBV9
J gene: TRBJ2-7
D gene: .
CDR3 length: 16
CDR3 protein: CASSVGARGSSYEQYF
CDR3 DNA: TGTGCCAGCAGCGTAGGTGCCCGGGGGAGCTCCTACGAGCAGTACTTC

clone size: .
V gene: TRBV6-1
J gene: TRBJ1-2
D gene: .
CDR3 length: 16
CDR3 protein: CASSEAGLIGPYGYTF
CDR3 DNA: TGTGCCAGCAGTGAAGCGGGACTTATCGGCCCCTATGGCTACACCTTC

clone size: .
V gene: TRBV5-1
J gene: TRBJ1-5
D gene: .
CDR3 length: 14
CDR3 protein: CASSSEGGREPQHF
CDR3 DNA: TGCGCCAGCAGCTCCGAAGGGGGTCGAGAGCCCCAGCATTTT

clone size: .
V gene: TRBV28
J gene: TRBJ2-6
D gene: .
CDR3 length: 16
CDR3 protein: CASSLGEISGANVLTF
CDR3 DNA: TGTGCCAGCAGTTTAGGGGAGATCTCTGGGGCCAACGTCCTGACTTTC

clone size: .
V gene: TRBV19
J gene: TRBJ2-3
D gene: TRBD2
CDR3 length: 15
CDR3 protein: CASSSSGRVLDTQYF
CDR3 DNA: TGTGCCAGTAGTAGTAGCGGGAGAGTCTTGGATACGCAGTATTTT

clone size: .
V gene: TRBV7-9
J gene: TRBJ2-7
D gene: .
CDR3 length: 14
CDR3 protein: CASSLTLSYEEQYF
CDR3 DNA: TGTGCCAGCAGCTTAACACTATCCTACGAGGAGCAGTACTTC

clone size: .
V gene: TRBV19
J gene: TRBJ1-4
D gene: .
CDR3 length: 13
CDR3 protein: CASSAGQHEKLFF
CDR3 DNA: TGTGCCAGTAGCGCGGGGCAGCATGAAAAACTGTTTTTT

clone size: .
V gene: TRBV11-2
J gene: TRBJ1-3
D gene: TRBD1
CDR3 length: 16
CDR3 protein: CASSLQGPSSGNTIYF
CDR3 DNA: TGTGCCAGCAGCCTACAGGGGCCAAGCTCTGGAAACACCATATATTTT

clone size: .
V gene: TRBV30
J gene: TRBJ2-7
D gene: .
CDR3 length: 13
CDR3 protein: CAWSSGLSYEQYF
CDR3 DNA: TGTGCCTGGAGTAGCGGGCTTTCCTACGAGCAGTACTTC

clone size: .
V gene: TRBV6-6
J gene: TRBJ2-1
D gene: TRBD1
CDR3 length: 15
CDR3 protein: CASSSGTGTYNEQFF
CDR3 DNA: TGTGCCAGCAGCTCCGGGACAGGGACCTACAATGAGCAGTTCTTC

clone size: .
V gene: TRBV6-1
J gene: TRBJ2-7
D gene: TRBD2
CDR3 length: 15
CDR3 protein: CASSEWLAGAYEQYF
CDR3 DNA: TGTGCCAGCAGTGAATGGTTAGCGGGGGCCTACGAGCAGTACTTC

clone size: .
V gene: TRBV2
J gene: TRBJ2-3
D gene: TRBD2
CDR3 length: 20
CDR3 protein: CASNLSPGLAGLPSTDTQYF
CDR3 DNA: TGTGCCAGCAACCTTAGTCCGGGACTAGCGGGCCTGCCCTCCACAGATACGCAGTATTTT

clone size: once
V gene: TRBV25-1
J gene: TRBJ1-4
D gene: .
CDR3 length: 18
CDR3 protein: CASSEYRGSGEWDEKLFF
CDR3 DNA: TGTGCCAGCAGTGAATATCGAGGGTCAGGTGAATGGGATGAAAAACTGTTTTTT

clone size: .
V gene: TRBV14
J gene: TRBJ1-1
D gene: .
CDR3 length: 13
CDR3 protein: CASSRTGNTEAFF
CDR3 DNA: TGTGCCAGCAGCCGAACAGGGAACACTGAAGCTTTCTTT

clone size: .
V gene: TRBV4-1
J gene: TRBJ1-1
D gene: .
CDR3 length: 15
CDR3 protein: CASSPAQGMNTEAFF
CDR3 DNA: TGCGCCAGCAGCCCCGCGCAGGGAATGAACACTGAAGCTTTCTTT

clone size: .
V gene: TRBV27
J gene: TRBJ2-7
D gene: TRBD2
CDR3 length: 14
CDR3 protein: CARGKGTSVYEQYF
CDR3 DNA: TGTGCCAGGGGGAAGGGGACTAGCGTTTACGAGCAGTACTTC

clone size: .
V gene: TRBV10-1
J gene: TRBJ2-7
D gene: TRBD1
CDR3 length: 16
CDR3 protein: CASSYTGTGSIYEQYF
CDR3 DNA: TGCGCCAGCAGCTACACCGGGACAGGGTCGATCTACGAGCAGTACTTC

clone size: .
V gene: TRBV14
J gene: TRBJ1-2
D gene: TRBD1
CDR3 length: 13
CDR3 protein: CASRGQGSYGYTF
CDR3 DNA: TGTGCCAGCAGGGGACAGGGGAGCTATGGCTACACCTTC

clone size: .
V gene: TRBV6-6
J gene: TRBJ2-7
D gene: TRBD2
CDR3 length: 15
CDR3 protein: CASSYSSGETYEQYF
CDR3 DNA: TGTGCCAGCAGTTACTCTAGCGGGGAGACCTACGAGCAGTACTTC

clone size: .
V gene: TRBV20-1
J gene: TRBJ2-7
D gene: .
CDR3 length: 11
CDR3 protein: CSALRPGEQYF
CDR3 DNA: TGCAGTGCTCTCAGGCCAGGCGAGCAGTACTTC

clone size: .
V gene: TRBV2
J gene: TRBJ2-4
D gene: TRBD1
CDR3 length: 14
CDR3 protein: CASSPVTGENIQYF
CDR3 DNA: TGTGCCAGCAGTCCCGTTACAGGGGAGAACATTCAGTACTTC

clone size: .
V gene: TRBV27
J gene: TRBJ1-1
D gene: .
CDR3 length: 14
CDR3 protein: CASSLSGPRTEAFF
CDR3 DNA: TGTGCCAGCAGTTTATCGGGGCCTCGCACTGAAGCTTTCTTT

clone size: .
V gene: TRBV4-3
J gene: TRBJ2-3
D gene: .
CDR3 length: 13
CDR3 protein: CASSQTSTNTQYF
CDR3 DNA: TGCGCCAGCAGCCAGACTAGTACAAATACGCAGTATTTT

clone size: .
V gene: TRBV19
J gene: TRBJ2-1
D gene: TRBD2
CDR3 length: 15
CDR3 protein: CASRTSGRLRDEQFF
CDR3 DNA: TGTGCCAGTAGGACTAGCGGGAGGTTGAGAGATGAGCAGTTCTTC

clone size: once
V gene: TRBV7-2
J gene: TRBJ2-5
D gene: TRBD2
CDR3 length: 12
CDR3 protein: CASSLTGGTQYF
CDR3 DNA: TGTGCCAGCAGCCTTACGGGGGGGACCCAGTACTTC

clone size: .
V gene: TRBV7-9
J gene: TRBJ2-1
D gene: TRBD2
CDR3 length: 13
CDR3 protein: CATAGLAGEEQFF
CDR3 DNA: TGTGCCACGGCGGGACTAGCGGGAGAAGAGCAGTTCTTC

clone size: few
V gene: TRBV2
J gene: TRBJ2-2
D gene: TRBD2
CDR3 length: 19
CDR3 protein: CASRGSRTSGSVGTGELFF
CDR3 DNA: TGTGCCAGCAGGGGGTCCAGGACTAGCGGGAGTGTGGGCACCGGGGAGCTGTTTTTT

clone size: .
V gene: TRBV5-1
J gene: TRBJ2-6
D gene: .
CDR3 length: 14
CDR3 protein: CASSLVSGANVLTF
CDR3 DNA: TGCGCCAGCAGCTTGGTATCTGGGGCCAACGTCCTGACTTTC

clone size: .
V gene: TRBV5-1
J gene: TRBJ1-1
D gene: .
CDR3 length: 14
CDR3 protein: CASSGSGLNTEAFF
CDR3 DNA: TGCGCCAGCAGCGGATCAGGGTTGAACACTGAAGCTTTCTTT

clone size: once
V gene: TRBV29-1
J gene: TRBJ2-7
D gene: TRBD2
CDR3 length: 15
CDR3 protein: CSVEILAGGSYEQYF
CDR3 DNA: TGCAGCGTTGAGATTCTAGCGGGAGGCTCCTACGAGCAGTACTTC

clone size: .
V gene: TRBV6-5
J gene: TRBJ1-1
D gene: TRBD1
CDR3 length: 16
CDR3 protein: CASSYDRGHPNTEAFF
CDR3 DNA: TGTGCCAGCAGTTATGACAGGGGACACCCGAACACTGAAGCTTTCTTT

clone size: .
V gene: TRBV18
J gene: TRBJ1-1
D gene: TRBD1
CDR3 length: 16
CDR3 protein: CASSQPGQGTNTEAFF
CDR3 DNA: TGTGCCAGCTCGCAACCGGGACAGGGGACGAACACTGAAGCTTTCTTT

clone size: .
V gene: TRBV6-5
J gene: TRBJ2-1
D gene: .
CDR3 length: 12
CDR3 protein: CASSRMGGRVFF
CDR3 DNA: TGTGCCAGCAGTCGTATGGGGGGGCGCGTGTTCTTC

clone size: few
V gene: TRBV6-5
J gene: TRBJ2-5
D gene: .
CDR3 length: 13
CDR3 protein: CASSRTVGETQYF
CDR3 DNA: TGTGCCAGCAGCCGGACAGTAGGAGAGACCCAGTACTTC

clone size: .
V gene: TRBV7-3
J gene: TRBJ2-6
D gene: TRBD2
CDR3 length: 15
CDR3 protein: CASSPTSGGANVLTF
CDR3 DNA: TGTGCCAGCAGCCCTACTAGCGGCGGGGCCAACGTCCTGACTTTC

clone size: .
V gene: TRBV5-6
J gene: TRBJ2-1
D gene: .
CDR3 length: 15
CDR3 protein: CASQRRRSSYNEQFF
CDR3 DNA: TGTGCCAGCCAACGACGACGGAGCTCCTACAATGAGCAGTTCTTC

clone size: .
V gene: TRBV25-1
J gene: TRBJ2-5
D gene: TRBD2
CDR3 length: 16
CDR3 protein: CASSEPRDQREATQYF
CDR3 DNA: TGTGCCAGCAGTGAACCCAGGGACCAGCGGGAAGCGACCCAGTACTTC

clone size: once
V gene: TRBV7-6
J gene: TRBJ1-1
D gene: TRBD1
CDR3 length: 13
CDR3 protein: CASSLQGDSEAFF
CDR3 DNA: TGTGCCAGCAGCTTACAGGGGGACAGTGAAGCTTTCTTT

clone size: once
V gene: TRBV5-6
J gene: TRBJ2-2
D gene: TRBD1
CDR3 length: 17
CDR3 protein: CASSGDSRFPNTGELFF
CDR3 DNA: TGTGCCAGCAGCGGGGACAGTCGGTTTCCGAACACCGGGGAGCTGTTTTTT

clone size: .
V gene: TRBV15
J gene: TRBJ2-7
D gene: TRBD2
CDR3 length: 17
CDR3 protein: CATSRGFEAGGPIEQYF
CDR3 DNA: TGTGCCACCAGCAGGGGGTTCGAGGCGGGAGGGCCGATCGAGCAGTACTTC

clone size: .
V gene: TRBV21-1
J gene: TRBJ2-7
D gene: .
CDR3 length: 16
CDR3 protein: CASSTGGEIDSYEQYF
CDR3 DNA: TGTGCCAGCAGCACGGGGGGGGAGATCGACTCCTACGAGCAGTACTTC

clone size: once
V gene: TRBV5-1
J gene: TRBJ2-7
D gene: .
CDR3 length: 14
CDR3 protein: CASSEDILTYEQYF
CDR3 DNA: TGCGCCAGCAGCGAGGACATCTTGACCTACGAGCAGTACTTC

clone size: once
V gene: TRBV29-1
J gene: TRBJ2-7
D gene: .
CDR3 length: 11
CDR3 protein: CSVDTSHEQYF
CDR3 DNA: TGCAGCGTAGATACTAGCCACGAGCAGTACTTC

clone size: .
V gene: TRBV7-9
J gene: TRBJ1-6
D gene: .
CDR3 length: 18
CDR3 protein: CASIVAGSVRAYNSPLHF
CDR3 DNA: TGTGCCAGCATAGTGGCAGGGTCGGTGCGTGCCTATAATTCACCCCTCCACTTT

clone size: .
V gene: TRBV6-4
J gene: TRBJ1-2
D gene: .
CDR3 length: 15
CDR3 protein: CASSLTVQANYGYTF
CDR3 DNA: TGTGCCAGCAGCCTGACGGTACAGGCTAACTATGGCTACACCTTC